A single T cell receptor beta chain is shown here with its context. Its antigen is as yet unknown. CDR3 length: 14 amino acids. Per germline, CDR1 SNHLY and CDR2 FYNNEI. Trimming took 5 bases from V and 4 from J, leaving 11 bases between them. This record belongs to a study of T cells after yellow fever vaccination. Study observations and caveats: The secondary response showed a weaker magnitude and a faster peak, day 5 versus 15. Booster sampling recovered most clones from primary vaccination (around 96% CD4, approximately 90% CD8).

One entry per CDR3 protein results from TCRdb running MiXCR on the 5' RACE reads. This sample has hundreds of thousands of distinct CDR3 sequences; about 12% occur once, and the top ten carry approximately 15%. Sequencing was performed on PBMCs, taken on the day of the yellow fever booster vaccination. The origin of this receptor is a man aged 25-40 years who received the YFV17D yellow fever vaccine. The chain uses TRBV2 and TRBJ2-2; D gene uncertain. The CDR3 is CASSFTQTTGELFF. In DNA, the CDR3 is TGTGCCAGCAGTTTTACACAGACCACCGGGGAGCTGTTTTTT.